These T cell receptor beta chains were read from a single sample in a study of blood T cell repertoires in COVID-19. Method: immunoSEQ multiplex PCR; TCRdb's copy keeps in-frame clones and lacks some. The table has 100,000 to 150,000 clones, over 80% seen once. Sequencing was performed on PBMCs or T cells enriched from blood (not recorded which). These receptors all come from a woman aged 25 to 39 who had recovered from COVID-19. Each CDR3 is given with its conserved first and last residue. The D gene is left open where the match is weak. For some rows the clone size is stated as once, few or many, or as a class when expanded; others skip it.

TRBD2 TRBJ2-1 . TRBV5-4 TGTGCCAGCTCACAGCGGGAGATCGAGTTCTTC CASSQREIEFF
. TRBJ2-5 . TRBV18 TGTGCCAGCTCACCACACAGTCAAGAGACCCAGTACTTC CASSPHSQETQYF
TRBD1 TRBJ2-1 . TRBV6-6 TGTGCCAGCAGTCCCAGAGGACGGACAGGGGGAATAATCAATGAGCAGTTCTTC CASSPRGRTGGIINEQFF
. TRBJ1-5 . TRBV28 TGTGCCAGCAGTCCGCGGGGGGGAGGGAATCAGCCCCAGCATTTT CASSPRGGGNQPQHF
. TRBJ1-1 . TRBV7-9 TGTGCCAGCACCCTAGGGGTTGCCAACACTGAAGCTTTCTTT CASTLGVANTEAFF
TRBD2 TRBJ2-7 . TRBV10-3 TGTGCCATCAGTGACAGGACTAGCGGGAGGGCAGGGAATTACGAGCAGTACTTC CAISDRTSGRAGNYEQYF
. TRBJ2-3 . TRBV6-4 TGTGCCAGCAGTGAGACGGGAGAGTCAGATACGCAGTATTTT CASSETGESDTQYF
. TRBJ2-1 . TRBV24-1 TGTGCCACCAGTGATGGTCTGTCGGGTTACAATGAGCAGTTCTTC CATSDGLSGYNEQFF
. TRBJ2-5 . TRBV28 TGTGCCAGCACCTCCAGGCCCCCCGCTAGCGCCCAAGAGACCCAGTACTTC CASTSRPPASAQETQYF
. TRBJ1-1 once TRBV7-2 TGTGCCAGCAGCTTGGGGGCCGGGATTGCTGAAGCTTTCTTT CASSLGAGIAEAFF
TRBD2 TRBJ2-1 . TRBV13 TGTGCCAGCAGCAACGCGGGACTAGCGGGTGAGCAGTTCTTC CASSNAGLAGEQFF
TRBD2 TRBJ2-3 . TRBV30 TGTGCCTGGGCCCTAGCGGTTTCCACAGATACGCAGTATTTT CAWALAVSTDTQYF
TRBD2 TRBJ2-2 . TRBV7-3 TGTGCCAGCAGCCCCCCGGGGGGGGTGTTGTTTTTT CASSPPGGVLFF
. TRBJ2-5 . TRBV4-3 TGCGCCAGCAGCCAGCAGATACACCAAGAGACCCAGTACTTC CASSQQIHQETQYF
. TRBJ1-6 . TRBV6-6 TGTGCCAGCAGCCCAGGACTGTATAATTCACCCCTCCACTTT CASSPGLYNSPLHF
TRBD2 TRBJ2-3 . TRBV4-3 TGCGCCAGCAGCCAAGACGGACTAGCGGGAGCAGATACGCAGTATTTT CASSQDGLAGADTQYF
TRBD1 TRBJ2-7 . TRBV5-1 TGCGCCAGCAGCCCGGGACAGGCTACCTACGAGCAGTACTTC CASSPGQATYEQYF
. TRBJ1-2 . TRBV30 TGTGCCTGGAGTGTTCCAGGTCCGGGATTCGGCTACACCTTC CAWSVPGPGFGYTF
TRBD1 TRBJ1-4 once TRBV4-3 TGCGCCAGCAGCCAGCGGACAGGGGATGAAAAACTGTTTTTT CASSQRTGDEKLFF
TRBD1 TRBJ1-1 . TRBV7-8 TGTGCCAGCAGCCCACAGGACAGGGTGGCCACTGAAGCTTTCTTT CASSPQDRVATEAFF
TRBD2 TRBJ2-7 . TRBV11-2 TGTGCCAGCAGCTTAGGGTCGATAGCGGGAGGCCCAAAGCTCTACGAGCAGTACTTC CASSLGSIAGGPKLYEQYF
TRBD1 TRBJ1-2 . TRBV14 TGTGCCAGCAGCCGCGGGCAGGGGGCTGTCTATGGCTACACCTTC CASSRGQGAVYGYTF
TRBD2 TRBJ2-3 . TRBV24-1 TGTGCCACCAGTGACGTAGGGACTAGCGGGTCTCGGAATACGCAGTATTTT CATSDVGTSGSRNTQYF
. TRBJ2-7 . TRBV7-6 TGTGCCAGCAGCTTAGTTCTCTACGAGCAGTACTTC CASSLVLYEQYF
. TRBJ1-4 . TRBV28 TGTGCCAGCAGGGGGGGGACCGCAACTAATGAAAAACTGTTTTTT CASRGGTATNEKLFF
. TRBJ1-5 . TRBV28 TGTGCCAGCAGTCTCGGGACTGTGAGCAATCAGCCCCAGCATTTT CASSLGTVSNQPQHF
. TRBJ1-5 . TRBV6-6 TGTGCCAGCAGTTACTGGGGGGGAGGTCAGCCCCAGCATTTT CASSYWGGGQPQHF
. TRBJ2-3 . TRBV7-3 TGTGCCAGCAGCTTAATGTCCGCGAGCACAGATACGCAGTATTTT CASSLMSASTDTQYF
TRBD2 TRBJ2-2 . TRBV14 TGTGCCAGCAGCCAAGACGGACTAGCGGACCTTTGGGGGGAGCTGTTTTTT CASSQDGLADLWGELFF
TRBD2 TRBJ2-2 . TRBV11-3 TGTGCCAGCAGCTTAACTAGCGGAAGTAACACCGGGGAGCTGTTTTTT CASSLTSGSNTGELFF
TRBD2 TRBJ2-7 . TRBV4-2 TGTGCCAGCAGCCCCGCGGCTAGCGGGGGTTTGGAGCAGTACTTC CASSPAASGGLEQYF
TRBD1 TRBJ2-7 . TRBV5-4 TGTGCCAGCAGCAGGGACAGCTACGAGCAGTACTTC CASSRDSYEQYF
. TRBJ2-2 . TRBV7-2 TGTGCCAGCAGCTTACGGCTAGTAACCGGGGAGCTGTTTTTT CASSLRLVTGELFF
TRBD1 TRBJ1-6 . TRBV5-1 TGCGCCAGCAGCCCACAGGGGCCAGGCTCCTATAATTCACCCCTCCACTTT CASSPQGPGSYNSPLHF
. TRBJ2-7 . TRBV7-9 TGTGCCAGCAGCTCCCGAGAAGGACACTTATACGAGCAGTACTTC CASSSREGHLYEQYF
TRBD1 TRBJ1-2 . TRBV28 TGTGCCATACAGGGGGCCAACCCTTATGGCTACACCTTC CAIQGANPYGYTF
. TRBJ2-2 . TRBV7-3 TGTGCCAGCAGCTTAAGGCCCCCGACTTCCGCCGGGGAGCTGTTTTTT CASSLRPPTSAGELFF
. TRBJ2-3 . TRBV3-1/TRBV3-2 TGTGCCAGCAGCCAAGAGGGAAGGACATTCACAGATACGCAGTATTTT CASSQEGRTFTDTQYF
. TRBJ2-7 . TRBV7-9 TGTGCCAGCCGGGGGCAGGGGGACTACGAGCAGTACTTC CASRGQGDYEQYF
TRBD1 TRBJ2-3 . TRBV7-3 TGTGCCAGCAGCCCTTCCGGGACAGGGGCCCTCACAGATACGCAGTATTTT CASSPSGTGALTDTQYF
. TRBJ1-2 . TRBV23-1 TGCGCCAGCAGTCAATCCTTACGGGTAGACTATGGCTACACCTTC CASSQSLRVDYGYTF
. TRBJ1-5 . TRBV7-2 TGTGCCAGCAGCTTAGGGCCCGGGGGAGTGCAGCCCCAGCATTTT CASSLGPGGVQPQHF
. TRBJ1-6 . TRBV6-2/TRBV6-3 TGTGCCAGCAGTACAGGGAATTCACCCCTCCACTTT CASSTGNSPLHF
TRBD1 TRBJ1-5 . TRBV28 TGTGCCAGCAGTTTTCGAAGGGACAGGGCGGATCAGCCCCAGCATTTT CASSFRRDRADQPQHF
. TRBJ1-5 . TRBV19 TGTGCCAGTAGATTAGGGGGTAGTCAGCCCCAGCATTTT CASRLGGSQPQHF
. TRBJ2-7 . TRBV6-2/TRBV6-3 TGTGCCAGCAGTTACGGAGGAATCGAGCAGTACTTC CASSYGGIEQYF
. TRBJ2-2 . TRBV7-9 TGTGCCAGCAGCTTAGGACTGAACACCGGGGAGCTGTTTTTT CASSLGLNTGELFF
TRBD1 TRBJ1-2 few TRBV4-3 TGCGCCAGCAGCCAAGACACGTGGGACAGGAACTATGGCTACACCTTC CASSQDTWDRNYGYTF
. TRBJ1-2 . TRBV5-4 TGTGCCAGCAGCTTGGACGGTCAGGGTAGTGGCTACACCTTC CASSLDGQGSGYTF
TRBD2 TRBJ2-5 . TRBV4-1 TGCGCCAGCAGCCAAGTGCTAGCGGGAGGACGAGAGACCCAGTACTTC CASSQVLAGGRETQYF
. TRBJ1-4 . TRBV27 TGTGCCAGCAGTCAAGGGGGGGGGACAAGGGAAAAACTGTTTTTT CASSQGGGTREKLFF
TRBD1 TRBJ2-5 . TRBV7-2 TGTGCCAGCAGCCGAGGGGGCCGGGAGACCCAGTACTTC CASSRGGRETQYF
TRBD1 TRBJ1-2 . TRBV11-2 TGTGCCAGCAGCTCACAGGGGTGGTACTATGGCTACACCTTC CASSSQGWYYGYTF
TRBD1 TRBJ2-1 . TRBV5-1 TGCGCCAGCAGCTTCGGGGGGACAGGGTCTGAGCAGTTCTTC CASSFGGTGSEQFF